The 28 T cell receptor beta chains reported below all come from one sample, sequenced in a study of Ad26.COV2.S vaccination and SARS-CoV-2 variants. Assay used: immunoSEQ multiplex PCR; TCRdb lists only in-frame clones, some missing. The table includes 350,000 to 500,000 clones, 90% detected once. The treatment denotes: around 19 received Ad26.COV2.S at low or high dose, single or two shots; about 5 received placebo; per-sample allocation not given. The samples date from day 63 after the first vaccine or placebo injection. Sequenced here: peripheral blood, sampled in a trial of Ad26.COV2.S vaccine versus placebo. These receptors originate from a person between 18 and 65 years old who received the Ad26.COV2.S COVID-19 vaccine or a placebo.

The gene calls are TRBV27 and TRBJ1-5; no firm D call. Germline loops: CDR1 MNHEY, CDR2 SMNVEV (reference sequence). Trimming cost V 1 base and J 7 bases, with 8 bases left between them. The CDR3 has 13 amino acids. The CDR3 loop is CASSLLWRQPQHF. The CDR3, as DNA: TGTGCCAGCAGTTTATTGTGGCGGCAGCCCCAGCATTTT.

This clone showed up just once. The CDR3 loop is CASRRDPIQETQYF. For the CDR3, the DNA is TGTGCCAGCAGAAGGGACCCCATCCAAGAGACCCAGTACTTC. The chain has TRBV2 and TRBJ2-5, with D perhaps given as TRBD1 or TRBD2 (5 bases each). Per germline, CDR1 SNHLY and CDR2 FYNNEI. V lost 6 bases, J lost 1 base, and 12 bases lay in between. The CDR3 length is 14 residues.

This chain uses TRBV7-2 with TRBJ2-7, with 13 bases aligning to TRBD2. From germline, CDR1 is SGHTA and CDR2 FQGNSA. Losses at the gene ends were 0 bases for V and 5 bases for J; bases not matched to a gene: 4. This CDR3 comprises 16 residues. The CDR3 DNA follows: TGTGCCAGCAGCTTAGCAGGACTAGCGGGAGTGGACGAGCAGTACTTC. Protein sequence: CASSLAGLAGVDEQYF. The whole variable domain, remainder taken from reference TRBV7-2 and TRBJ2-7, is GAGVSQSPSNKVTEKGKDVELRCDPISGHTALYWYRQSLGQGLEFLIYFQGNSAPDKSGLPSDRFSAERTGGSVSTLTIQRTQQEDSAVYLCASSLAGLAGVDEQYFGPGTRLTVT.

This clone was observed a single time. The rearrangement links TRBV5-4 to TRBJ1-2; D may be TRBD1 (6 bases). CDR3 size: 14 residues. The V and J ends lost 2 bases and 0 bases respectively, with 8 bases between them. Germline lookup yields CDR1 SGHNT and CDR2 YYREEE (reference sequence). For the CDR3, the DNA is TGTGCCAGCAGCTTTGGGGGCCCTAACTATGGCTACACCTTC. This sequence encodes CASSFGGPNYGYTF.

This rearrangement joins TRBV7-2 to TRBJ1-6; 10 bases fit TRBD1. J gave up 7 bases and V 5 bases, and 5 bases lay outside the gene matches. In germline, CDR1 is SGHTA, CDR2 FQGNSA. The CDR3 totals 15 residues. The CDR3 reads CASSTRDRGNSPLHF. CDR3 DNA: TGTGCCAGCAGCACCCGGGACAGGGGAAATTCACCCCTCCACTTT.

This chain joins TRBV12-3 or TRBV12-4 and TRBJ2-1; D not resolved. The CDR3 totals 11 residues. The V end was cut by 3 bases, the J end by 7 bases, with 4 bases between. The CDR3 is CASSFFNEQFF. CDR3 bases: TGTGCCAGCAGTTTCTTTAATGAGCAGTTCTTC.

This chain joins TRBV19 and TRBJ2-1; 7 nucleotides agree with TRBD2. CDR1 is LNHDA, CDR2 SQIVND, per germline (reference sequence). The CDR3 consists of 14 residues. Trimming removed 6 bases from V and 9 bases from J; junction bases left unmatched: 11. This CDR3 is CASRPEGRAGEQFF. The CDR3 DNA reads TGTGCCAGTAGACCCGAGGGGAGGGCAGGTGAGCAGTTCTTC.

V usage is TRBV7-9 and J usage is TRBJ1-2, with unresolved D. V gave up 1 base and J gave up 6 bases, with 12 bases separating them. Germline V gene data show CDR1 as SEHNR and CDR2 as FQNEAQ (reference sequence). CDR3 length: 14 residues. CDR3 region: CASSLVSVRHGYTF. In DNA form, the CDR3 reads TGTGCCAGCAGCTTAGTGTCGGTTCGGCATGGCTACACCTTC. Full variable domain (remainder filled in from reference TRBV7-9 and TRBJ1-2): DTGVSQNPRHKITKRGQNVTFRCDPISEHNRLYWYRQTLGQGPEFLTYFQNEAQLEKSRLLSDRFSAERPKGSFSTLEIQRTEQGDSAMYLCASSLVSVRHGYTFGSGTRLTVV.

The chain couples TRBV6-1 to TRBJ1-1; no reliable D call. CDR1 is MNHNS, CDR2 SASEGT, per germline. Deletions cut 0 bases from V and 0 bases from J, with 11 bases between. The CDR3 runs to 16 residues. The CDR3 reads CASSEATFGVNTEAFF. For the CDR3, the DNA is TGTGCCAGCAGTGAAGCTACGTTCGGCGTGAACACTGAAGCTTTCTTT.

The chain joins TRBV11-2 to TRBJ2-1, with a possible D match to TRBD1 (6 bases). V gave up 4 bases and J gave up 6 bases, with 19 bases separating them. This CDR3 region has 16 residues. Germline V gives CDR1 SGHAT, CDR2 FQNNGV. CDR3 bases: TGTGCCAGCAGCTCCCCGACAGGAATATTCCTCAATGAGCAGTTCTTC. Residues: CASSSPTGIFLNEQFF.

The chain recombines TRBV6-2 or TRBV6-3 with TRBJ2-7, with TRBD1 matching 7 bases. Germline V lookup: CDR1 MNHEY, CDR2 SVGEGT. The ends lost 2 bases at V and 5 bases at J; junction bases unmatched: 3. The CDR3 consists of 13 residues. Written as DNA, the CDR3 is TGTGCCAGCAGTTACGACAGGGCCAACGAGCAGTACTTC. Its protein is CASSYDRANEQYF.

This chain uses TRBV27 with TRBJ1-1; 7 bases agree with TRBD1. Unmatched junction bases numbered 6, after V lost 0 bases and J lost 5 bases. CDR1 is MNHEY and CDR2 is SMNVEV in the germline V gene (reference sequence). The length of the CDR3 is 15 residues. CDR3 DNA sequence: TGTGCCAGCAGTTTATCAGAGGGGGCGAGGACTGAAGCTTTCTTT. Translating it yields CASSLSEGARTEAFF.

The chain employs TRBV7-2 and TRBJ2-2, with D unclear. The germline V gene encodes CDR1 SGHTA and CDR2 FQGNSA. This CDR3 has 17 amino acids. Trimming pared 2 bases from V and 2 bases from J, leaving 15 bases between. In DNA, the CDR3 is TGTGCCAGCAGCTTAAATACAATTAGGGTTAACACCGGGGAGCTGTTTTTT. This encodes CASSLNTIRVNTGELFF.

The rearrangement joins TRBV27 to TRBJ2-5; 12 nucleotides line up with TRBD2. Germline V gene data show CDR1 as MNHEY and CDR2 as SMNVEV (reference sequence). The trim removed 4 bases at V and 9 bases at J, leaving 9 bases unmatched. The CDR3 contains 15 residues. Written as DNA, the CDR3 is TGTGCCAGCAGTTCACTAGCGGGGGGCCTGGGGGCCCAGTACTTC. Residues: CASSSLAGGLGAQYF.

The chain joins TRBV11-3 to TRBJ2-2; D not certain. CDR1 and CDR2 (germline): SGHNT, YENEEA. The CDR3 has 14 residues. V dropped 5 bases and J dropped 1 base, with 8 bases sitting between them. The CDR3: CASSNSLNTGELFF. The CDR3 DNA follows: TGTGCCAGCAGCAACAGCCTGAACACCGGGGAGCTGTTTTTT.

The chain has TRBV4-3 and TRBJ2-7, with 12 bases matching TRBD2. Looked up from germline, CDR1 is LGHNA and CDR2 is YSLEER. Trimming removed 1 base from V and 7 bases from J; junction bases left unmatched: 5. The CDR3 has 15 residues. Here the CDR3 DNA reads TGCGCCAGCAGCCAAGGACTAGCGGGAGCGTGGGAGCAGTACTTC. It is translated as CASSQGLAGAWEQYF.

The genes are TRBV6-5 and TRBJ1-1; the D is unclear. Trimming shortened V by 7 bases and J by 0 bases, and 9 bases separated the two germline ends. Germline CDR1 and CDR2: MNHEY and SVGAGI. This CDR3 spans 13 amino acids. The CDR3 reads CASKRGLNTEAFF. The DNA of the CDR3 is TGTGCCAGCAAAAGAGGACTGAACACTGAAGCTTTCTTT.

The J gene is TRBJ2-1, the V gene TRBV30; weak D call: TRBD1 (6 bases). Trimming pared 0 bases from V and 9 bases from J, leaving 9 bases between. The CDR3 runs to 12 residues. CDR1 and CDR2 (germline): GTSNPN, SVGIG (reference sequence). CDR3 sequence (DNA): TGTGCCTGGAGTGTACAGGGAAGTGAGCAGTTCTTC. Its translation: CAWSVQGSEQFF.

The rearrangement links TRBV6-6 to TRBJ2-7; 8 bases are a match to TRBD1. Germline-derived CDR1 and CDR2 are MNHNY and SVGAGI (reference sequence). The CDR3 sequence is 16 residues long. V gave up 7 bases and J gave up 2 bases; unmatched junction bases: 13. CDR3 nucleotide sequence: TGTGCCAGCATGGACAGGGCGAGAGGGAGGACCTACGAGCAGTACTTC. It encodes CASMDRARGRTYEQYF.

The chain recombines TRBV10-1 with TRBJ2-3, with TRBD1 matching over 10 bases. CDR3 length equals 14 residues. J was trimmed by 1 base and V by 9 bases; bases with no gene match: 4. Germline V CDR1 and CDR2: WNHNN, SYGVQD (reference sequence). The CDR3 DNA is TGCGCCAGTACAGGGACAGGGGGCACAGATACGCAGTATTTT. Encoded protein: CASTGTGGTDTQYF.

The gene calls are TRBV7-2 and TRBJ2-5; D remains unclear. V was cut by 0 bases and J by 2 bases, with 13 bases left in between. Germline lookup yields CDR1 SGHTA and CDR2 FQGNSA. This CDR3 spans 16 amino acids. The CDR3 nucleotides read TGTGCCAGCAGCTTAGCGAATTCACATGGACAAGAGACCCAGTACTTC. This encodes CASSLANSHGQETQYF.

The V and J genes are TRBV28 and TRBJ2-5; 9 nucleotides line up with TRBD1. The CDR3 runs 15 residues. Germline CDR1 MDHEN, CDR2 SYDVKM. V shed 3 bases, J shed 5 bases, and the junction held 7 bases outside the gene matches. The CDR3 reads CASSFSTGGQETQYF. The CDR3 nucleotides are TGTGCCAGCAGTTTCTCAACAGGGGGCCAGGAGACCCAGTACTTC.

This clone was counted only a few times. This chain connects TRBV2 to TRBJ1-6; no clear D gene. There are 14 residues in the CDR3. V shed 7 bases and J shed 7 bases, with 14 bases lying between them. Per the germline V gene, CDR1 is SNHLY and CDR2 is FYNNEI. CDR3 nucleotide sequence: TGTGCCAGCAAGGGCGGGATCGAAAATTCACCCCTCCACTTT. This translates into CASKGGIENSPLHF. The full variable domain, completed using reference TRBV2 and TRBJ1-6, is EPEVTQTPSHQVTQMGQEVILRCVPISNHLYFYWYRQILGQKVEFLVSFYNNEISEKSEIFDDQFSVERPDGSNFTLKIRSTKLEDSAMYFCASKGGIENSPLHFGNGTRLTVT.

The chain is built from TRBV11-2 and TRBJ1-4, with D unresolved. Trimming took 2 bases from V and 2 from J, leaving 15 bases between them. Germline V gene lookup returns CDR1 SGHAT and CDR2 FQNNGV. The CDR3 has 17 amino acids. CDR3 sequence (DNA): TGTGCCAGCAGCTTATTTGCAGGTTCAGCCACTAATGAAAAACTGTTTTTT. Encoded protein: CASSLFAGSATNEKLFF.

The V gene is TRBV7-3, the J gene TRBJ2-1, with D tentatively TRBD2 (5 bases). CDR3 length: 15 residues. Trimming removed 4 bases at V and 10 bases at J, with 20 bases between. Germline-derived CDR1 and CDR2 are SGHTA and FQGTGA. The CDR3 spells CASSSPGGGLGEQFF. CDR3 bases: TGTGCCAGCAGCTCCCCGGGCGGCGGGCTTGGCGAGCAGTTCTTC.

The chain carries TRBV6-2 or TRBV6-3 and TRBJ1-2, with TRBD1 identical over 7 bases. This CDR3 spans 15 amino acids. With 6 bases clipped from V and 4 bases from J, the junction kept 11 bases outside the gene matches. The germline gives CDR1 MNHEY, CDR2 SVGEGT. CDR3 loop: CASSLRATGSYGYTF. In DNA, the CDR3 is TGTGCCAGCAGCCTCCGAGCGACAGGGTCCTATGGCTACACCTTC.

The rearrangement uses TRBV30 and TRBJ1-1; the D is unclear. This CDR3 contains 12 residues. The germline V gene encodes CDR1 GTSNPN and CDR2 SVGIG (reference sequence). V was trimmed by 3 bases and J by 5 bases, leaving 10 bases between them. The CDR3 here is CAWREFVTEAFF. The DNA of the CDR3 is TGTGCCTGGAGGGAGTTCGTGACTGAAGCTTTCTTT. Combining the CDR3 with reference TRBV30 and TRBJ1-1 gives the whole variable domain SQTIHQWPATLVQPVGSPLSLECTVEGTSNPNLYWYRQAAGRGLQLLFYSVGIGQISSEVPQNLSASRPQDRQFILSSKKLLLSDSGFYLCAWREFVTEAFFGQGTRLTVV.

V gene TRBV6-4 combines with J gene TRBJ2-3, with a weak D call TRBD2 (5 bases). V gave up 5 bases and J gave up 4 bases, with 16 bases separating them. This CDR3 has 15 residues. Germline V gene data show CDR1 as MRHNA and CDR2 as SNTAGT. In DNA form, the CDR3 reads TGTGCCAGCAGTATGACGGCACTGAGGGCAGATACGCAGTATTTT. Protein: CASSMTALRADTQYF.